This TCR beta chain came from a study of human T cells and chemical hapten exposure. Time point: pre-sensitization, week 0. As for treatment: therapeutic diphenylcyclopropenone sensitization with weekly scalp DPC. Extraction of total RNA was performed on unfractionated whole blood. TCRdb redid the calling of the RACE reads with MiXCR, one entry per CDR3 protein. The sample yields tens of thousands of distinct CDR3 sequences, 9.5% to 10% seen once. The CDR3 covers 15 residues. Germline loops: CDR1 SEHNR, CDR2 FQNEAQ (reference sequence). Trimming left V 1 base short and J 8 bases short, with 14 bases between. The sample holds many counts of this clonotype.

The rearrangement links TRBV7-9 to TRBJ1-4, with D maybe TRBD1 (5 bases). The input for sequencing was whole blood, taken in connection with sensitization to the hapten diphenylcyclopropenone (DPC). The receptor comes from a man aged 35 to 55 with alopecia areata. Some clones in this sample may be carry-over from other donors' samples. The CDR3 DNA sequence: TGTGCCAGCAGCTTAGGTATGGGGCCAGAAGAAAAACTGTTTTTT. Its protein is CASSLGMGPEEKLFF.